A single sample is the source of the 15 T cell receptor beta chains below, sequenced in a study of shared clonotypes between healthy human individuals. Using immunoSEQ multiplex PCR, the repertoire was profiled, and TCRdb retains in-frame clones only, with some absent. The profile shows approximately 480,000 clones, 75% to 80% of them singletons. Sequenced: PBMCs. These receptors all come from a middle-aged woman in good health. Some clones in this sample may be carry-over from other donors' samples.

The V gene is TRBV10-2, the J gene TRBJ2-5; 9 nucleotides line up with TRBD2. Germline CDR1 is WSHSY and CDR2 is SAAADI. Unmatched junction bases numbered 12, after V lost 2 bases and J lost 11 bases. The CDR3 runs to 15 residues. The CDR3 region is CASSEGIAGVFEQYF. The CDR3 nucleotides are TGCGCCAGCAGTGAGGGTATAGCGGGAGTGTTTGAGCAGTACTTC.

The CDR3 bases are TGTGCCAGCAGTAACCCGGGCACGAACACCGGGGAGCTGTTTTTT. Protein product: CASSNPGTNTGELFF. J is TRBJ2-2 and V is TRBV28, with no clear D. V was trimmed by 5 bases and J by 0 bases, leaving 10 bases between them. The CDR3 has 15 amino acids. Per the germline V gene, CDR1 is MDHEN and CDR2 is SYDVKM. Based on the CDR3 plus reference TRBV28 and TRBJ2-2, the full variable domain is DVKVTQSSRYLVKRTGEKVFLECVQDMDHENMFWYRQDPGLGLRLIYFSYDVKMKEKGDIPEGYSVSREKKERFSLILESASTNQTSMYLCASSNPGTNTGELFFGEGSRLTVL.

This rearrangement joins TRBV12-2 to TRBJ1-5; the table's D call, TRBD1, was not checked against the DNA. TRBV12-2 is a recognized pseudogene. The length of the CDR3 is 18 residues. The CDR3 region has the DNA TGTGCAAGTCGCCAACCGGGACAGGGTATTCGTAGCAATCAGCCCCAGCATTTT. Translated: CASRQPGQGIRSNQPQHF.

The chain uses TRBV5-4 and TRBJ2-1, with TRBD2 matching over 10 bases. The CDR3 contains 15 residues. The junction had 4 bases not matched to a gene; V was cut back by 4 bases and J by 3 bases. Per germline, CDR1 SGHNT and CDR2 YYREEE (reference sequence). This CDR3 is CASSPWTSGYNEQFF. CDR3 DNA: TGTGCCAGCAGCCCATGGACTAGCGGCTACAATGAGCAGTTCTTC.

V usage is TRBV4-1 and J usage is TRBJ2-2; a possible D gene is TRBD1 (5 bases). The V and J ends lost 4 bases and 1 base respectively, with 7 bases between them. Germline CDR1 reads MGHRA; CDR2 reads YSYEKL. The CDR3 length is 14 residues. The CDR3 sequence: CASSRQMNTGELFF. In DNA, the CDR3 is TGCGCCAGCAGCCGACAGATGAACACCGGGGAGCTGTTTTTT.

This clone came up a few times. The rearrangement uses TRBV4-1 and TRBJ2-4, with D hard to call. The CDR3 loop spans 14 amino acids. Germline V CDR1 and CDR2: MGHRA, YSYEKL. V was trimmed by 1 base and J by 0 bases, leaving 4 bases between them. The CDR3 sequence is CASSQAGAKNIQYF. The CDR3 coding sequence is TGCGCCAGCAGCCAAGCGGGAGCCAAAAACATTCAGTACTTC.

CDR3 sequence: CASSPPSGTGNNEQFF. The CDR3 DNA follows: TGTGCCAGCTCACCACCCTCTGGGACAGGGAACAATGAGCAGTTCTTC. V is TRBV18 and J is TRBJ2-1; 9 bases line up with TRBD1. From germline, CDR1 is KGHSH and CDR2 LQKENI. This CDR3 is built from 16 residues. J was trimmed by 5 bases and V by 0 bases; bases with no gene match: 5.

Written as DNA, the CDR3 is TGTGCCAGCAGACGCCCCGGGGACGAGCAGTACTTC. This codes for CASRRPGDEQYF. The chain employs TRBV11-2 and TRBJ2-7; D possibly corresponds to TRBD2 (5 bases). CDR1 is SGHAT and CDR2 is FQNNGV in the germline V gene. CDR3 length equals 12 residues. The ends were cut back, 6 bases at V and 5 bases at J, with 11 bases in the middle. Combining the CDR3 with reference TRBV11-2 and TRBJ2-7 gives the whole variable domain EAGVAQSPRYKIIEKRQSVAFWCNPISGHATLYWYQQILGQGPKLLIQFQNNGVVDDSQLPKDRFSAERLKGVDSTLKIQPAKLEDSAVYLCASRRPGDEQYFGPGTRLTVT.

The V call is TRBV11-3, the J call TRBJ2-1; the D is unclear. Between the trimmed V and J ends, which lost 3 bases and 9 bases, there was a span of 9 bases. The length of the CDR3 is 12 residues. The germline V gene encodes CDR1 SGHNT and CDR2 YENEEA. This CDR3 is CASSLAVGEQFF. The CDR3 bases are TGTGCCAGCAGCTTGGCCGTTGGTGAGCAGTTCTTC.

CDR3 bases: TGCGCCAGCAGCCAAGCCGCCTTATACAGGGGAGGAGATGAAAAACTGTTTTTT. It codes for CASSQAALYRGGDEKLFF. The J gene is TRBJ1-4, the V gene TRBV4-3; 7 nucleotides match TRBD1. With V trimmed by 1 base and J by 6 bases, 14 bases remained unmatched. CDR1 is LGHNA and CDR2 is YSLEER in the germline V gene. This CDR3 has 18 amino acids.

Remarks on this clone: A junction boundary mismatches the germline segment, possibly from a read error. The rearrangement joins TRBV2 to TRBJ2-1, with 9 bases matching TRBD2. The CDR3 totals 13 residues. CDR1 and CDR2 (germline): SNHLY, FYNNEI. The CDR3 region has the DNA TGTGCCAGCAGCCCCGAGACTAGCGGAATTCGGATCTTC. This encodes CASSPETSGIRIF. The entire variable domain, with the rest obtained from reference TRBV2 and TRBJ2-1, is as follows: EPEVTQTPSHQVTQMGQEVILRCVPISNHLYFYWYRQILGQKVEFLVSFYNNEISEKSEIFDDQFSVERPDGSNFTLKIRSTKLEDSAMYFCASSPETSGIRIFGPGTRLTVL.

This sequence joins TRBV6-6 and TRBJ2-3; 7 bases fit TRBD2. The V segment lost 5 bases and the J segment 6 bases; nucleotides outside the gene matches: 11. Germline V gene data show CDR1 as MNHNY and CDR2 as SVGAGI (reference sequence). The CDR3 totals 15 residues. In DNA form, the CDR3 reads TGTGCCAGCAGTAGGGGTGAGGGAGGGATGGATACGCAGTATTTT. Translated: CASSRGEGGMDTQYF.

Only one count was recorded for this clone. The chain is built from TRBV4-2 and TRBJ2-2, with 9 bases identical to TRBD2. CDR3 length: 15 residues. With 0 bases clipped from V and 7 bases from J, the junction kept 3 bases outside the gene matches. Germline assignment: CDR1 LGHNA and CDR2 YNFKEQ. As DNA, the CDR3 is TGTGCCAGCAGCCAAGAGAGAGCGGGGGGCGGGGAGCTGTTTTTT. It translates to CASSQERAGGGELFF.

The rearrangement links TRBV7-3 to TRBJ2-1, with TRBD2 identical over 8 bases. CDR3 length: 15 amino acids. Germline V lookup: CDR1 SGHTA, CDR2 FQGTGA. The trim removed 5 bases at V and 4 bases at J, leaving 7 bases unmatched. CDR3 sequence: CASSLQAGDYNEQFF. As DNA, the CDR3 is TGTGCCAGCAGCCTCCAAGCGGGGGATTACAATGAGCAGTTCTTC.

This sequence joins TRBV15 and TRBJ1-2, with TRBD1 as a possible D gene (5 bases). In germline, CDR1 is LNHNV, CDR2 YYDKDF (reference sequence). This CDR3 has 14 residues. V lost 5 bases and J lost 5, with 15 bases in between. The CDR3 protein is CATSGGGAAYGYTF. The CDR3 coding sequence is TGTGCCACCAGCGGGGGAGGGGCTGCTTATGGCTACACCTTC.